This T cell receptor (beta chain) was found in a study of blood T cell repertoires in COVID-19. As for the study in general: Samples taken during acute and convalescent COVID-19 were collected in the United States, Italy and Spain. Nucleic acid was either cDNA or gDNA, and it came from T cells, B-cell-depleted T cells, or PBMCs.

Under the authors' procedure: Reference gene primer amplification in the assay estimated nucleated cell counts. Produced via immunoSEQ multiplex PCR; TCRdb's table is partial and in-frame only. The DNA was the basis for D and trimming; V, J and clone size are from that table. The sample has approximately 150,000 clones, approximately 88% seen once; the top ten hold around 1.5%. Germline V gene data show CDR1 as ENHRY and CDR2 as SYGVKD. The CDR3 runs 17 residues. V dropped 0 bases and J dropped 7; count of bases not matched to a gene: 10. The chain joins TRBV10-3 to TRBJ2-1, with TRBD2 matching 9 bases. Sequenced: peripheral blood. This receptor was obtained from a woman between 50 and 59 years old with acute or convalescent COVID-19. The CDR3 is CAISESKASGEVNEQFF. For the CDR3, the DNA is TGTGCCATCAGTGAGTCGAAGGCTAGCGGGGAGGTAAATGAGCAGTTCTTC.